This entry features one T cell receptor (beta chain) sequence. Its binding antigen is unknown. One base away there is no much larger clone; base qualities are not given. This record comes from a study of post-analysis software for immune sequencing data (dated by TCRdb to between 2015 and 2017). For the study in its entirety: Recorded disease courses included relapsing-remitting, secondary progressive and progressive-relapsing multiple sclerosis, with some patients lacking subtype annotation. A subset of samples was prepared in parallel using single-end sample barcoding, then pooled and co-amplified after Illumina adapter ligation. The patient repertoires were compared against more than 10 previously published healthy control repertoires obtained from donors aged 6 to 25 years. The study at large found these results: Significantly lower normalized Chao1 diversity was found in multiple sclerosis patients than in controls, suggesting substantial peripheral T-cell clonal expansion. Strong co-clustering of samples prepared in the same batch was shown by direct clustering with F measure, prompting a batch-effect correction. The control group was slightly older than the multiple sclerosis patient group. About 5 TRBV segments, including TRBV5-6, TRBV5-1 and TRBV20-1, were significantly more frequent in patients than controls.

To demonstrate the VDJtools post-analysis software, TCR beta repertoires were profiled from the peripheral blood of roughly 12 young patients with multiple sclerosis. The multiple sclerosis patients were children and adolescents between roughly 6 and 16 years of age. Counted from cysteine to phenylalanine, this CDR3 has 13 amino acids. Here the CDR3 DNA is all that survives: 39 bases in frame from base 1. The method was PCR. The sequencer was an Illumina HiSeq 2500. To reduce PCR and sequencing biases, unique molecular identifiers were incorporated into the TCR beta cDNA libraries. Roughly 500,000 cDNA molecules were obtained for every 1 to 10 million input T cells, so each molecule roughly corresponded to one T cell. The patient libraries were prepared and sequenced with the same protocol used for the earlier healthy control dataset. Samples belonging to the same batch were prepared together, multiplexed and sequenced on a shared HiSeq lane. Per the source publication's procedure: MIGEC was used to process the raw barcoded reads, and molecular identifier groups with only a single read were discarded before consensus assembly and CDR3 extraction. Clonotype tables were post-analysed with VDJtools, and diversity was normalized by down-sampling all datasets to the smallest sample size. To correct batch-related cross-sample contamination, repertoire overlap clustering matched CDR3 amino acid sequences but not nucleotide sequences. TCRdb took the public reads, trimmed them with fastp at Q25, ran MiXCR for clone calling and kept in-frame beta chains. Rows matching on CDR3 protein sequence are summarized as one entry with the most common DNA and genes. None of the V and J calls come from the authors' own analysis; TCRdb made them. The sample has approximately 770,000 distinct CDR3 sequences on record, approximately 44% of them singletons. The top ten hold 4.9% of the sample.

This receptor chain uses TRBV12-3 or TRBV12-4 and TRBJ2-7, with an unclear D gene assignment. The end of the DNA fits TRBJ2-5 better, so the J call may be wrong. The sequenced material came from blood. This TCR came from a girl between 5 and 17 years old with multiple sclerosis. The CDR3 is CASRSLYEETQYF. The DNA sequence follows: TGTGCCAGCAGGTCGCTATACGAAGAGACCCAGTACTTC.